The 30 T cell receptor beta chains below come from one sample, sequenced in a study of Ad26.COV2.S vaccination and SARS-CoV-2 variants (dated by TCRdb to the early 2020s). This sample's treatment or condition label indicates: some 19 received Ad26.COV2.S at low or high dose, single or two shots; several received placebo; per-sample allocation not given. Repertoires of vaccine and placebo recipients were sequenced from samples taken on day 63 after the first injection. Preparation of the library involved the immunoSEQ multiplex PCR assay. TCRdb took over this immuneACCESS table, retaining in-frame rearrangements with V and J assigned. Such tables are incomplete; in checked studies, under half of the missing clones stem from an unresolved V gene, and the remainder is unexplained. The sample records approximately 400,000 clones, around 84% of which are singletons. The ten largest account for roughly 3.5% of the sample.

The sample here was peripheral blood, taken in a trial of Ad26.COV2.S vaccine versus placebo. These receptors all come from a person between 18 and 65 years old who received the Ad26.COV2.S COVID-19 vaccine or a placebo.

The rearrangement links TRBV5-6 to TRBJ2-7, with unresolved D. Per germline, CDR1 SGHDT and CDR2 YYEEEE. Trimming cost V 2 bases and J 3 bases, with 9 bases left between them. This CDR3 region has 13 residues. The CDR3 is CASSFTTDYEQYF. The CDR3 DNA sequence: TGTGCCAGCAGCTTCACGACGGACTACGAGCAGTACTTC. Together with reference TRBV5-6 and TRBJ2-7, the CDR3 gives the full variable domain: DAGVTQSPTHLIKTRGQQVTLRCSPKSGHDTVSWYQQALGQGPQFIFQYYEEEERQRGNFPDRFSGHQFPNYSSELNVNALLLGDSALYLCASSFTTDYEQYFGPGTRLTVT.

This clone was seen only a few times. This rearrangement joins TRBV20-1 to TRBJ1-4; no clear D gene. This CDR3 has 11 amino acids. The germline gives CDR1 DFQATT, CDR2 SNEGSKA (reference sequence). V gave up 4 bases and J gave up 7 bases, with 7 bases separating them. The CDR3 sequence: CSAIWGEKLFF. The CDR3 DNA reads TGCAGTGCTATATGGGGTGAAAAACTGTTTTTT.

CDR3 nucleotide sequence: TGTGCCAGCAGCTTACCAGGGACAGGGGGAAACTACGAGCAGTACTTC. It specifies CASSLPGTGGNYEQYF. The J gene is TRBJ2-7, the V gene TRBV7-6, with 11 bases lining up with TRBD1. The germline CDR1 and CDR2 sequences are SGHVS and FNYEAQ. There are 16 residues in the CDR3. With 2 bases clipped from V and 3 bases from J, the junction kept 6 bases outside the gene matches.

In this sample, this clone turned up a few times. V and J are TRBV15 and TRBJ1-2, with TRBD1 as a possible D gene (5 bases). CDR1 is LNHNV, CDR2 YYDKDF, per germline (reference sequence). This CDR3 is built from 15 residues. With 1 base removed from V and 1 base from J, the gap between germline ends came to 10 bases. CDR3 amino acids: CATSRAGEGNYGYTF. As DNA, the CDR3 is TGTGCCACCAGCAGAGCGGGGGAGGGTAACTATGGCTACACCTTC.

The chain is built from TRBV23-1 and TRBJ2-2; D uncertain. TRBV23-1 is an ORF, with its function uncertain. This CDR3 has 18 amino acids. V lost 4 bases and J lost 2, with 20 bases in between. The CDR3 reads CASSPTDPGRRNTGELFF. In DNA form, the CDR3 reads TGCGCCAGCAGTCCGACCGATCCCGGTCGAAGAAACACCGGGGAGCTGTTTTTT.

This chain uses TRBV15 with TRBJ2-7; TRBD1 matches at 9 bases. V lost 5 bases, J lost 5 bases, and 10 bases stayed unmatched. The CDR3 runs to 15 residues. Germline CDR1 is LNHNV and CDR2 is YYDKDF (reference sequence). The CDR3 DNA reads as TGTGCCACCAGCTTGAGACAGGGGGAAGGCCACGAGCAGTACTTC. It yields the protein CATSLRQGEGHEQYF.

The V and J genes are TRBV5-8 and TRBJ2-1; no reliable D call. Germline CDR1 is SGHTS and CDR2 is YDEGEE. The CDR3 sequence is 13 residues long. V was cut by 4 bases and J by 4 bases, with 9 bases left in between. The CDR3 sequence is CASSAPRYNEQFF. The DNA for the CDR3 is TGTGCCAGCAGCGCACCCCGTTACAATGAGCAGTTCTTC. The full variable domain, its missing parts supplied by reference TRBV5-8 and TRBJ2-1, is EAGVTQSPTHLIKTRGQQATLRCSPISGHTSVYWYQQALGLGLQFLLWYDEGEERNRGNFPPRFSGRQFPNYSSELNVNALELEDSALYLCASSAPRYNEQFFGPGTRLTVL.

This chain connects TRBV19 to TRBJ2-1; TRBD2 aligns across 10 bases. The V segment lost 3 bases and the J segment 4 bases; nucleotides outside the gene matches: 6. CDR3 size: 16 residues. Germline V gives CDR1 LNHDA, CDR2 SQIVND (reference sequence). For the CDR3, the DNA is TGTGCCAGTAGTATTATAAGCGGGGGGGCTTACAATGAGCAGTTCTTC. It specifies CASSIISGGAYNEQFF.

V is TRBV14 and J is TRBJ2-5, with 7 bases that match TRBD2. J was trimmed by 1 base and V by 2 bases; bases with no gene match: 10. This CDR3 region has 17 residues. Germline CDR1 reads SGHDN; CDR2 reads FVKESK. The CDR3 is CASSQRSPSGGQETQYF. Here the CDR3 DNA reads TGTGCCAGCAGCCAAAGATCGCCCTCGGGGGGCCAAGAGACCCAGTACTTC. Using reference TRBV14 and TRBJ2-5 for the parts outside the CDR3, the full variable domain is EAGVTQFPSHSVIEKGQTVTLRCDPISGHDNLYWYRRVMGKEIKFLLHFVKESKQDESGMPNNRFLAERTGGTYSTLKVQPAELEDSGVYFCASSQRSPSGGQETQYFGPGTRLLVL.

To note about this clone: Within the sample, other DNA sequences also encode this same CDR3. V and J are TRBV19 and TRBJ1-5, with D perhaps TRBD1 (6 bases). Trimming removed 3 bases from V and 4 bases from J, with 10 bases in between. The CDR3 is 14 residues long. Germline-derived CDR1 and CDR2 are LNHDA and SQIVND (reference sequence). This chain's CDR3 is CASSIRDNNQPQHF. CDR3 sequence (DNA): TGTGCCAGTAGTATCCGGGACAATAATCAGCCCCAGCATTTT.

The chain employs TRBV18 and TRBJ2-1; D is unresolved. Germline V lookup: CDR1 KGHSH, CDR2 LQKENI. The CDR3 runs to 14 residues. The V and J ends lost 2 bases and 8 bases respectively, with 13 bases between them. The CDR3 nucleotides are TGTGCCAGCTCACCAGACACTAATGTCGATGAGCAGTTCTTC. Translation: CASSPDTNVDEQFF. Full variable domain (remainder filled in from reference TRBV18 and TRBJ2-1): NAGVMQNPRHLVRRRGQEARLRCSPMKGHSHVYWYRQLPEEGLKFMVYLQKENIIDESGMPKERFSAEFPKEGPSILRIQQVVRGDSAAYFCASSPDTNVDEQFFGPGTRLTVL.

The chain combines TRBV19 with TRBJ2-7; 10 positions match TRBD1. Germline-derived CDR1 and CDR2 are LNHDA and SQIVND (reference sequence). The CDR3 runs 15 residues. The J segment lost 2 bases and the V segment lost 1 base, leaving 2 bases of the junction unmatched. CDR3 in amino acids: CASSIAGQGPYEQYF. The CDR3 bases are TGTGCCAGTAGTATAGCGGGACAGGGGCCCTACGAGCAGTACTTC. The complete variable domain, with remaining parts taken from reference TRBV19 and TRBJ2-7, reads DGGITQSPKYLFRKEGQNVTLSCEQNLNHDAMYWYRQDPGQGLRLIYYSQIVNDFQKGDIAEGYSVSREKKESFPLTVTSAQKNPTAFYLCASSIAGQGPYEQYFGPGTRLTVT.

The V call is TRBV7-2, the J call TRBJ2-7, with a tentative D call TRBD1 (5 bases). The germline CDR1 and CDR2 sequences are SGHTA and FQGNSA. The CDR3 spans 13 residues. V lost 1 base to trimming and J lost 8 bases, with 12 bases between them. The DNA of the CDR3 is TGTGCCAGCAGCTTAGAGTTTCAGGGCAAGCAGTACTTC. It codes for CASSLEFQGKQYF. Using reference TRBV7-2 and TRBJ2-7 for the parts outside the CDR3, the full variable domain is GAGVSQSPSNKVTEKGKDVELRCDPISGHTALYWYRQSLGQGLEFLIYFQGNSAPDKSGLPSDRFSAERTGGSVSTLTIQRTQQEDSAVYLCASSLEFQGKQYFGPGTRLTVT.

V and J are TRBV7-9 and TRBJ2-7; TRBD2 agrees at 8 bases. CDR1 and CDR2 (germline): SEHNR, FQNEAQ (reference sequence). This CDR3 has 16 amino acids. After removal of 5 bases from V and 1 base from J, the junction contained 10 bases not matched to a gene. CDR3 amino acids: CASSGGGSGSSYEQYF. CDR3 nucleotide sequence: TGTGCCAGCAGCGGGGGTGGGAGCGGGAGTTCCTACGAGCAGTACTTC.

This clone has a single count. V and J are TRBV7-2 and TRBJ1-5; D may be TRBD1 (5 bases). The CDR3 runs to 16 residues. Germline CDR1 and CDR2: SGHTA and FQGNSA. V shed 0 bases and J shed 0 bases, with 9 bases lying between them. The CDR3 spells CASSLAGRYSNQPQHF. CDR3 DNA sequence: TGTGCCAGCAGCTTAGCGGGACGATATAGCAATCAGCCCCAGCATTTT.

About this clone: The sample carries other DNA sequences with the same CDR3. The rearrangement joins TRBV7-2 to TRBJ1-1; D gene ambiguous. Trimming removed 2 bases from V and 1 base from J, with 8 bases in between. The germline V gene encodes CDR1 SGHTA and CDR2 FQGNSA. The CDR3 has 14 residues. CDR3 residues: CASSLFLGNTEAFF. The CDR3 DNA reads TGTGCCAGCAGCTTATTTTTGGGGAACACTGAAGCTTTCTTT.

Regarding this clone: This likely stems from a read error, as it lies one base from a far larger clone. The V and J genes are TRBV6-4 and TRBJ2-3; TRBD2 agrees at 8 bases. V gave up 0 bases and J gave up 1 base; unmatched junction bases: 0. CDR1 is MRHNA, CDR2 SNTAGT, per germline. The CDR3 has 15 residues. The CDR3 DNA is TGTGCCAGCAGTGACTCTAGCGGGGGCACAGATACGCAGTATTTT. Its protein is CASSDSSGGTDTQYF.

This chain links TRBV7-9 with TRBJ2-2, with D unresolved. Between the trimmed V and J ends, which lost 1 base and 7 bases, there was a span of 7 bases. CDR1 is SEHNR, CDR2 FQNEAQ, per germline (reference sequence). The CDR3 is 13 residues long. CDR3 in DNA: TGTGCCAGCAGCTTAGTAGAGTTCGGGGAGCTGTTTTTT. It specifies CASSLVEFGELFF.

The chain has TRBV29-1 and TRBJ2-7; D might be TRBD1 or TRBD2, each matching 5 bases. CDR1 is SQVTM, CDR2 ANQGSEA, per germline. V lost 7 bases and J lost 2, with 12 bases in between. The CDR3 has 12 residues. The CDR3 region is CSGPRDAYEQYF. In nucleotides, the CDR3 is TGCAGCGGCCCCCGGGACGCCTACGAGCAGTACTTC.

J is TRBJ2-1 and V is TRBV27; D is ambiguous. V was clipped by 6 bases and J by 6 bases, with 15 bases between them. The CDR3 runs 14 residues. CDR1 MNHEY and CDR2 SMNVEV come from the germline V gene (reference sequence). The CDR3 nucleotides read TGTGCCAGCAGCAGTGAGACCCGAAGCAATGAGCAGTTCTTC. Translation: CASSSETRSNEQFF.

CDR3 nucleotide sequence: TGTGCCAGCAGCTCGATGGACGAGGCGGAATACGAGCAGTACTTC. Protein product: CASSSMDEAEYEQYF. J is TRBJ2-7 and V is TRBV27; D is ambiguous. The germline V gene encodes CDR1 MNHEY and CDR2 SMNVEV (reference sequence). V lost 6 bases, J lost 4 bases, and 19 bases lay in between. CDR3 size: 15 residues.

The genes are TRBV19 and TRBJ2-3; TRBD1 is a possible D gene (5 bases). CDR1 is LNHDA and CDR2 is SQIVND in the germline V gene (reference sequence). V was trimmed by 9 bases and J by 0 bases, leaving 22 bases between them. This CDR3 is 17 amino acids long. The CDR3 sequence is CARPIRDRASSTDTQYF. CDR3 nucleotide sequence: TGTGCCAGACCAATTCGCGACAGAGCCTCTAGCACAGATACGCAGTATTTT.

The chain carries TRBV6-5 and TRBJ1-6; possibly TRBD1 for D (5 bases). This CDR3 contains 14 residues. Trimming left V 6 bases short and J 7 bases short, with 13 bases between. Per germline, CDR1 MNHEY and CDR2 SVGAGI. CDR3 residues: CASRGGVGNSPLHF. The CDR3 DNA reads as TGTGCCAGCAGGGGAGGGGTAGGGAATTCACCCCTCCACTTT.

The genes are TRBV5-4 and TRBJ2-5, with D possibly matching TRBD2 (6 bases). V shed 0 bases and J shed 0 bases, with 15 bases lying between them. CDR3 length: 17 residues. From germline, CDR1 is SGHNT and CDR2 YYREEE (reference sequence). CDR3 sequence reads: CASSLVGGSGYQETQYF. The DNA of the CDR3 is TGTGCCAGCAGCTTGGTAGGTGGTAGCGGCTACCAAGAGACCCAGTACTTC.

The V and J genes are TRBV5-8 and TRBJ1-6; 9 nucleotides line up with TRBD1. Trimming took 0 bases from V and 9 from J; bases not matched to a gene: 7. The germline gives CDR1 SGHTS, CDR2 YDEGEE. This CDR3 region has 16 residues. The CDR3 is CASSLAQGQGSSPLHF. The CDR3 coding sequence is TGTGCCAGCAGCTTGGCCCAGGGACAGGGTAGTTCACCCCTCCACTTT. The full variable domain, in which reference TRBV5-8 and TRBJ1-6 provide the parts outside the CDR3, is EAGVTQSPTHLIKTRGQQATLRCSPISGHTSVYWYQQALGLGLQFLLWYDEGEERNRGNFPPRFSGRQFPNYSSELNVNALELEDSALYLCASSLAQGQGSSPLHFGNGTRLTVT.

The chain carries TRBV2 and TRBJ2-1; D gene unclear. The CDR3 has 11 residues. Trimming took off 7 bases at V and 10 bases at J, with 11 bases between the two ends. CDR1 is SNHLY and CDR2 is FYNNEI in the germline V gene. The CDR3 DNA is TGTGCCAGCACAGGCGGCAGGGAGCAGTTCTTC. Its protein is CASTGGREQFF.

The chain couples TRBV6-5 to TRBJ2-2; D is undetermined. The germline gives CDR1 MNHEY, CDR2 SVGAGI. V lost 8 bases to trimming and J lost 1 base, with 11 bases between them. The CDR3 is made up of 14 amino acids. The CDR3 sequence: CASWWWGNTGELFF. Written as DNA, the CDR3 is TGTGCCAGCTGGTGGTGGGGGAACACCGGGGAGCTGTTTTTT.

Turning to this clone: The identical CDR3 is also encoded by other nucleotide sequences in the sample. The rearrangement links TRBV5-1 to TRBJ2-7; 9 bases line up with TRBD1. Germline-derived CDR1 and CDR2 are SGHRS and YFSETQ. The CDR3 sequence is 12 residues long. Trimming took 4 bases from V and 7 from J; bases not matched to a gene: 3. This CDR3 is CASSRDREEQYF. In DNA form, the CDR3 reads TGCGCCAGCAGCCGGGACAGGGAGGAGCAGTACTTC.

To note about this clone: This sample also contains other DNA sequences that code for the same CDR3. The chain carries TRBV2 and TRBJ2-7; D gene uncertain. Germline CDR1 SNHLY, CDR2 FYNNEI. The CDR3 is 12 residues long. Trimming took off 1 base at V and 3 bases at J, with 4 bases between the two ends. As DNA, the CDR3 is TGTGCCAGCAGTGAAGGTTTCTACGAGCAGTACTTC. Translated, it gives CASSEGFYEQYF.

The CDR3 DNA reads TGCGCCAGCAGCTTGGCTGGCAGATTTAACACTGAAGCTTTCTTT. Translating it yields CASSLAGRFNTEAFF. The V call is TRBV5-1, the J call TRBJ1-1, with D uncertain. Trimming took 0 bases from V and 2 from J, leaving 11 bases between them. This CDR3 comprises 15 residues. Germline V gene lookup returns CDR1 SGHRS and CDR2 YFSETQ.